This T cell receptor beta chain comes out of a study of beta chain features in type 1 diabetes. Remarks on this clone: Antigen unknown.

The study, taken as a whole, reports: Across patients, naive, central memory and Treg TCRB repertoires exhibited apparently greater similarity than was observed across healthy donors. Across all four CD4+ subsets, people with type 1 diabetes showed modestly shorter TCRB CDR3s.

The investigators reverse transcribed all of the isolated RNA, so they sequenced expressed TCRB transcripts. The data were produced by immunoSEQ multiplex PCR, yet TCRdb's version contains in-frame clones alone and is incomplete. The sample records 250,000 to 350,000 clones, about 15% being singletons. CDR3 length: 15 amino acids. The V gene lost 3 bases and the J gene lost 1 base, with 13 bases spanning the gap. The V gene's germline CDR1 is SGHRS and CDR2 YFSETQ. This chain joins TRBV5-1 and TRBJ1-1; D is unresolved. The sequencing input was naive CD4+ T cells from blood. This receptor was obtained from a man younger than 35 with type 1 diabetes. CDR3 DNA: TGCGCCAGCAGCTGGGCAGATCAACCGAACACTGAAGCTTTCTTT. Translation gives CASSWADQPNTEAFF. Full variable domain (missing parts from reference TRBV5-1 and TRBJ1-1): KAGVTQTPRYLIKTRGQQVTLSCSPISGHRSVSWYQQTPGQGLQFLFEYFSETQRNKGNFPGRFSGRQFSNSRSEMNVSTLELGDSALYLCASSWADQPNTEAFFGQGTRLTVV.